This is a list of T cell receptor beta chains from one sample in a study of vaccination effects on CD4 cells after COVID-19. These receptors' antigens are unknown. Measured with immunoSEQ multiplex PCR; TCRdb has only the in-frame clones, and not every one. The sample yields 57,000 or so clones, around 73% seen once. Sequenced here: CD4+ T cells from PBMCs cultured with HCoV-229E spike peptides, sampled after COVID-19 vaccination. These TCRs come from a human donor who received a COVID-19 vaccine. The CDR3 runs from the conserved cysteine through the conserved F or W. A D gene is named only where the DNA matches it firmly. Not all rows give a size; the values are once, few, many and, for expanded clones, a class.

CDR3nt: TGTGCCAGCAGCTTAACCCCCTGGGCTAGCGGCCGGGATGAGCAGTTCTTC
CDR3aa: CASSLTPWASGRDEQFF
abundance: NA
v_gene: TRBV7-3
j_gene: TRBJ2-1
d_gene: TRBD2

CDR3nt: TGTGCCAGCAGTTACGACAGGATCAATCAGCCCCAGCATTTT
CDR3aa: CASSYDRINQPQHF
abundance: NA
v_gene: TRBV6-6
j_gene: TRBJ1-5
d_gene: NA

CDR3nt: TGTGCCAGCAGCAGGGACAGTGGCAATCAGCCCCAGCATTTT
CDR3aa: CASSRDSGNQPQHF
abundance: NA
v_gene: TRBV2
j_gene: TRBJ1-5
d_gene: TRBD1

CDR3nt: TGTGCCAGCAGAGGACGGCAAAGCACAGATACGCAGTATTTT
CDR3aa: CASRGRQSTDTQYF
abundance: NA
v_gene: TRBV6-5
j_gene: TRBJ2-3
d_gene: NA

CDR3nt: TGTGCCAGCAGAGGCGTTATGATTCTCCCAAGTAATCAGCCCCAGCATTTT
CDR3aa: CASRGVMILPSNQPQHF
abundance: NA
v_gene: TRBV6-4
j_gene: TRBJ1-5
d_gene: NA

CDR3nt: TGCGCCAGCAGCCAAGAAACCGGGACCGGGACAACTCGCACAGATACGCAGTATTTT
CDR3aa: CASSQETGTGTTRTDTQYF
abundance: NA
v_gene: TRBV4-3
j_gene: TRBJ2-3
d_gene: NA

CDR3nt: TGCAGCGTTGAAGATCCCCTATCGGGGGGGTATGGCTACACCTTC
CDR3aa: CSVEDPLSGGYGYTF
abundance: NA
v_gene: TRBV29-1
j_gene: TRBJ1-2
d_gene: NA

CDR3nt: TGTGCCAGCAGCGTAGATGGACAAGAGACCCAGTACTTC
CDR3aa: CASSVDGQETQYF
abundance: NA
v_gene: TRBV9
j_gene: TRBJ2-5
d_gene: NA

CDR3nt: TGTGCCAGCAGGGAAAACAGTTACTCTGGGGCCAACGTCCTGACTTTC
CDR3aa: CASRENSYSGANVLTF
abundance: NA
v_gene: TRBV28
j_gene: TRBJ2-6
d_gene: NA

CDR3nt: TGTGCCAGTAGTATCTATAAGTTAGATACGCAGTATTTT
CDR3aa: CASSIYKLDTQYF
abundance: NA
v_gene: TRBV19
j_gene: TRBJ2-3
d_gene: NA

CDR3nt: TGTGCCAGCAGCGTAGAACGGGTGGCCTACAATGAGCAGTTCTTC
CDR3aa: CASSVERVAYNEQFF
abundance: NA
v_gene: TRBV9
j_gene: TRBJ2-1
d_gene: NA

CDR3nt: TGTGCCAGCAGCAAATCCTGGGGACAGGGAGCGCCCCAGCATTTT
CDR3aa: CASSKSWGQGAPQHF
abundance: few
v_gene: TRBV28
j_gene: TRBJ1-5
d_gene: TRBD1

CDR3nt: TGTGCCAGCAGCCGGGACAGGGGCTATTACAATGAGCAGTTCTTC
CDR3aa: CASSRDRGYYNEQFF
abundance: NA
v_gene: TRBV11-3
j_gene: TRBJ2-1
d_gene: TRBD1

CDR3nt: TGTGCCAGCAGCTACCCACGAGCGGGGATAAACACAGATACGCAGTATTTT
CDR3aa: CASSYPRAGINTDTQYF
abundance: NA
v_gene: TRBV7-8
j_gene: TRBJ2-3
d_gene: TRBD2

CDR3nt: TGTGCCAGTAGTAGTGCGGGGTCCGGAAACACCATATATTTT
CDR3aa: CASSSAGSGNTIYF
abundance: few
v_gene: TRBV19
j_gene: TRBJ1-3
d_gene: NA

CDR3nt: TGTGCCACCAGTGATTCGCGACAGGGGTGGTGGCAGCCCCAGCATTTT
CDR3aa: CATSDSRQGWWQPQHF
abundance: NA
v_gene: TRBV24-1
j_gene: TRBJ1-5
d_gene: TRBD1

CDR3nt: TGTGCCAGCAGTCGGACAGGTGTTTATAATTCACCCCTCCACTTT
CDR3aa: CASSRTGVYNSPLHF
abundance: once
v_gene: TRBV27
j_gene: TRBJ1-6
d_gene: TRBD1

CDR3nt: TGTGCCATCACGATCGGCCCGGACAGGGGTTGGGGCTATGGCTACACCTTC
CDR3aa: CAITIGPDRGWGYGYTF
abundance: once
v_gene: TRBV10-3
j_gene: TRBJ1-2
d_gene: TRBD1

CDR3nt: TGTGCCAGTAGTTCCCGGGGAGGGCCTGGCACCGGGGAGCTGTTTTTT
CDR3aa: CASSSRGGPGTGELFF
abundance: NA
v_gene: TRBV19
j_gene: TRBJ2-2
d_gene: TRBD2

CDR3nt: TGCGCCAGCAGCCCTAGGGGGGCAGGTCTTAGGGATACGCAGTATTTT
CDR3aa: CASSPRGAGLRDTQYF
abundance: NA
v_gene: TRBV4-3
j_gene: TRBJ2-3
d_gene: NA